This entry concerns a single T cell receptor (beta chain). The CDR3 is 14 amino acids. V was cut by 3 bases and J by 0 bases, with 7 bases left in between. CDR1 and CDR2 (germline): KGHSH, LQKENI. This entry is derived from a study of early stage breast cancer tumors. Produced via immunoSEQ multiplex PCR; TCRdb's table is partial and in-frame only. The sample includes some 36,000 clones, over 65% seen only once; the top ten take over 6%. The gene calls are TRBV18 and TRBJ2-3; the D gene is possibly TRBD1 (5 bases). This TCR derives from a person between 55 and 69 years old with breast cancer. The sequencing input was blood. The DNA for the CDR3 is TGTGCCAGCTCACCGGCAGGGAGCACAGATACGCAGTATTTT. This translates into CASSPAGSTDTQYF.